Given below is one TCR beta chain in context. Its antigen is still unknown. The V and J ends lost 3 bases and 2 bases, in that order; junction bases with no gene match: 9. Per germline, CDR1 MGHRA and CDR2 YSYEKL. The CDR3 is 17 amino acids. This sample is drawn from a study of OX40 agonist ivuxolimab in advanced cancers. For the study at large: Averaging about 60 years in age, with a range of roughly 20 to 90, the cohort was 65% to 90% male. Prior checkpoint blockade (anti-PD-1, anti-PD-L1 or anti-CTLA-4) was permitted; 35% to 50% had it.

The method was immunoSEQ multiplex PCR; TCRdb's version includes in-frame clones alone and lacks a portion of them. The sample has 40,000 to 60,000 clones; about 88% are singletons. Findings and limits, study-wide: Some of the nonresponding patients also showed low levels of normalized T-cell clonal expansion. CD4+ and CD8+ blood T cells expanded clonally by week 6 at 0.1 to 3.0 mg/kg.

The rearrangement uses TRBV4-1 and TRBJ1-5; 8 bases agree with TRBD1. This sample comprised CD4+ or CD8+ T cells sorted from blood, obtained in a trial of the OX40 agonist ivuxolimab. This clonotype was sampled from an adult with an advanced solid tumor such as melanoma, head and neck, liver or kidney cancer. Here the CDR3 reads CASSQRAGGAGNQPQHF. Written as DNA, the CDR3 is TGCGCCAGCAGCCAGCGGGCAGGGGGCGCCGGCAATCAGCCCCAGCATTTT.